The entry below describes one T cell receptor beta chain. Its antigen is not identified. TCRdb keeps only in-frame clones here, not all; method: immunoSEQ multiplex PCR. Here the sample spans about 120,000 clones, 90% being singletons. These data belong to a study of graft-versus-host responses after intestinal transplantation. For the study at large: Anti-thymocyte globulin induction, then tacrolimus and steroids for two to four years, went to all recipients.

Overall study findings and caveats: Recipient marrow held GvH clones, some first seen in ileum or blood. Circulating GvH clone levels at their peak were associated with HvG declines (early post-transplant).

Trimming took 0 bases from V and 2 from J, leaving 11 bases between them. The CDR3 covers 14 residues. Germline V gene data show CDR1 as GTSNPN and CDR2 as SVGIG (reference sequence). The V call is TRBV30, the J call TRBJ2-7, with D perhaps TRBD2 (6 bases). Sequenced material: unstimulated CD4+ T cells sorted from spleen or lymph node cells, taken before intestinal transplant. The clonotype comes from a human donor who received an intestinal transplant. CDR3 region: CAWSVAGGTYEQYF. DNA for the CDR3: TGTGCCTGGAGTGTAGCGGGCGGCACCTACGAGCAGTACTTC.